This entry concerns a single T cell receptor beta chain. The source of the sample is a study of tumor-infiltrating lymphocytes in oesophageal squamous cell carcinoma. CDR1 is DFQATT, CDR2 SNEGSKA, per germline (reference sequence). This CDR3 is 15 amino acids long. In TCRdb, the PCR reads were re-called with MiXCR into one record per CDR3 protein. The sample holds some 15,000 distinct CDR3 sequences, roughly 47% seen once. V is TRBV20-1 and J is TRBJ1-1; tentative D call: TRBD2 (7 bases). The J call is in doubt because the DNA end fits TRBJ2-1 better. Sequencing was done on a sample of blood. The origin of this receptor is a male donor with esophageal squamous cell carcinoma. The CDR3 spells CSATTGAGEADEQFF. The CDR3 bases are TGCAGTGCTACCACGGGGGCGGGAGAGGCGGATGAGCAGTTCTTC.